A selection of T cell receptor beta chains follows, all from one sample in a study of OX40 agonist ivuxolimab in advanced cancers. The data were produced by immunoSEQ multiplex PCR, yet TCRdb's version contains in-frame clones alone and is incomplete. The data show 30,000 to 40,000 clones, roughly nine tenths seen once. Sequenced material: CD4+ or CD8+ T cells sorted from blood, taken in a trial of the OX40 agonist ivuxolimab. Receptors originate from an adult with an advanced solid tumor such as melanoma, head and neck, liver or kidney cancer. Both conserved end residues are part of each CDR3. A D gene is named only where the DNA matches it firmly. Rows give clone size only sometimes, using once, few, many, or a class for an expanded clone.

V,D,size,J,DNA,CDR3
TRBV18,TRBD1,-,TRBJ2-5,TGTGCCAGCTCACCCTCTAACAGGGGTACAGAGACCCAGTACTTC,CASSPSNRGTETQYF
TRBV19,-,-,TRBJ2-5,TGTGCCAGTAGTATAGGAGGCGGGGGCCCCCAAGAGACCCAGTACTTC,CASSIGGGGPQETQYF
TRBV5-6,TRBD1,-,TRBJ2-3,TGTGCCAGCAGCCCTGAGACAGGGCTAGATACGCAGTATTTT,CASSPETGLDTQYF
TRBV11-2,-,-,TRBJ2-2,TGTGCCAGCAGCATAGGAAGGTCAGGGGCTTCGAACACCGGGGAGCTGTTTTTT,CASSIGRSGASNTGELFF
TRBV6-5,TRBD1,once,TRBJ2-7,TGTGCCAGCAGCTTGGGACAGGGGTCCTACGAGCAGTACTTC,CASSLGQGSYEQYF
TRBV29-1,-,-,TRBJ1-2,TGCAGCGTTGGGCACACGGGGAACTATGGCTACACCTTC,CSVGHTGNYGYTF
TRBV4-1,TRBD1,-,TRBJ2-4,TGCGCCAGCAGCCGAACCGGGACAGGGGGGGACATTCAGTACTTC,CASSRTGTGGDIQYF
TRBV14,-,-,TRBJ1-2,TGTGCCAGCAGCCAAGATGGGCCGGGTGATGGCTACACCTTC,CASSQDGPGDGYTF
TRBV9,-,-,TRBJ2-7,TGTGCCAGCAGCGTAGGATGGGACTCTAACTACGAGCAGTACTTC,CASSVGWDSNYEQYF
TRBV6-1,TRBD2,-,TRBJ2-7,TGTGCCAGCAGTGAAGCTTGGCGGGGGGGCCCTTACGAGCAGTACTTC,CASSEAWRGGPYEQYF
TRBV4-3,TRBD2,-,TRBJ2-7,TGCGCCAGCAGCCAAGGAGCGGGGGGGCACGACGAGCAGTACTTC,CASSQGAGGHDEQYF
TRBV29-1,-,-,TRBJ1-2,TGCAGCGTTGGAGGGGCGAGTCTCGATGGCTACACCTTC,CSVGGASLDGYTF
TRBV11-2,-,-,TRBJ2-3,TGTGCCAGCATAGCGGAGGAAACAGATACGCAGTATTTT,CASIAEETDTQYF
TRBV7-9,-,-,TRBJ1-6,TGTGCCAGCAGCTTTGGAGGGGTTGGAACCTATAATTCACCCCTCCACTTT,CASSFGGVGTYNSPLHF
TRBV27,-,-,TRBJ2-3,TGTGCCAGCAGTTTATCGGCCGGATACACAGATACGCAGTATTTT,CASSLSAGYTDTQYF
TRBV10-3,-,-,TRBJ1-5,TGTGCCATCAGTGAGCCCGCTCTGGGAGGGAATCAGCCCCAGCATTTT,CAISEPALGGNQPQHF
TRBV29-1,-,-,TRBJ2-3,TGCAGCGTTGAAGATATCGGGGCCCCGTCCTTAGTCACAGATACGCAGTATTTT,CSVEDIGAPSLVTDTQYF
TRBV7-8,-,-,TRBJ1-1,TGTGCCAGCAGCTTAAGTCAAGGAGAAGCTTTCTTT,CASSLSQGEAFF
TRBV7-7,TRBD2,-,TRBJ2-2,TGTGCCAGCAGCAGACTAGCGGGGGACCCCGGGGAGCTGTTTTTT,CASSRLAGDPGELFF
TRBV4-1,-,-,TRBJ1-2,TGCGCCAGCAGCCACCTGTCCCGAGAGGGCTACACCTTC,CASSHLSREGYTF
TRBV7-2,TRBD2,-,TRBJ2-1,TGTGCCAGCAGCGTGACTAGCGGAACATACAATGAGCAGTTCTTC,CASSVTSGTYNEQFF
TRBV7-6,-,-,TRBJ2-3,TGTGCCAGCAGCTTACAGGGGGGAGGCACAGATACGCAGTATTTT,CASSLQGGGTDTQYF
TRBV4-3,-,-,TRBJ2-2,TGCGCCAGCAGCCAAGATCGGGGTTCCGGGGAGCTGTTTTTT,CASSQDRGSGELFF
TRBV7-2,TRBD2,-,TRBJ2-7,TGTGCCAGCAGCTTAGGAACTAGCGGGGGCGACGAGCAGTACTTC,CASSLGTSGGDEQYF
TRBV10-2,TRBD2,-,TRBJ2-7,TGCGCCAGCGCCGGACTAGCGGGGGTTTCCTACGAGCAGTACTTC,CASAGLAGVSYEQYF
TRBV27,TRBD2,-,TRBJ2-5,TGTGCCAGCAGCCTCCAAGCGGGGAAAGAGACCCAGTACTTC,CASSLQAGKETQYF
TRBV11-2,-,-,TRBJ2-5,TGTGCCAGCAGCCCCCAGGGAGGAGAGACCCAGTACTTC,CASSPQGGETQYF
TRBV28,-,-,TRBJ1-2,TGTGCCAGTAGGGATAGGAACTATGGCTACACCTTC,CASRDRNYGYTF
TRBV4-3,-,once,TRBJ2-1,TGCGCCAGCAGCCAAGGGGGGGCGGTCAATGAGCAGTTCTTC,CASSQGGAVNEQFF
TRBV9,-,-,TRBJ2-7,TGTGCCAGCAGCGTAGCCGGGGACGACTACGAGCAGTACTTC,CASSVAGDDYEQYF
TRBV14,TRBD1,-,TRBJ2-5,TGTGCCAGCAGCTACCTACAGGGGGTCCAAGAGACCCAGTACTTC,CASSYLQGVQETQYF
TRBV4-1,TRBD2,-,TRBJ2-1,TGCGCCAGCAGCCTGAGCGGGGGTCCCTACAATGAGCAGTTCTTC,CASSLSGGPYNEQFF
TRBV9,-,once,TRBJ1-5,TGTGCCAGCAGCGTAGGCAGCAATCAGCCCCAGCATTTT,CASSVGSNQPQHF
TRBV9,TRBD1,-,TRBJ1-1,TGTGCCAGCAGCGCCCCCGGGACAGGGGGCGTCTTGAACACTGAAGCTTTCTTT,CASSAPGTGGVLNTEAFF
TRBV7-9,TRBD2,-,TRBJ2-5,TGTGCCAGCAGCTTAATTACAGCGGGGGCCCTTGGAGAGACCCAGTACTTC,CASSLITAGALGETQYF
TRBV18,-,-,TRBJ2-7,TGTGCCAGCTCATCCAGGCAGGGTGTATTCTACGAGCAGTACTTC,CASSSRQGVFYEQYF
TRBV10-1,-,once,TRBJ2-7,TGCGCCAGCCTTGAGGGTCAGGCCTACGAGCAGTACTTC,CASLEGQAYEQYF
TRBV4-3,-,-,TRBJ2-3,TGCGCCAGCAGCCAAGGGACCACAGATACGCAGTATTTT,CASSQGTTDTQYF